The subject of this entry is one T cell receptor (beta chain). Only a few counts were recorded for this clone. Its antigen specificity is not known. Base qualities are not at hand, and no much larger clone is one base apart. The sample comes from a study of metastatic and nonmetastatic thyroid tumors (dated by TCRdb to 2019 to 2021). Study-level background: Repertoires from peripheral blood and from tumor or nodule tissue samples of malignant and benign thyroid patients were compared.

The library relied on PCR. Sequenced using an Illumina HiSeq 4000. High-throughput sequencing was used to profile the CDR3 region of the TCR beta-chain in every patient. The authors' analysis ran thus. Drawing on CDR3 differences between clinicopathological groups, the researchers built a classifier meant to tell apart patients with distant-metastatic papillary thyroid cancer. To measure repertoire diversity the researchers used the Shannon index, while the Morisita-Horn index served to gauge how similar the tumor and blood repertoires were. Clones were called with MiXCR by TCRdb after fastp trimmed the public reads at Q25, and only in-frame beta chains were retained. The V and J calls come from TCRdb's annotation, not from the publication. In this sample the table shows 11,000 or so clones, approximately 32% of which occur a single time. The top ten constitute approximately 10% of the sample. Reading from cysteine to phenylalanine, the CDR3 counts 15 amino acids. Of all the DNA, just the CDR3 is kept, 45 bases in frame from base 1. Based on the germline V gene, the CDR1 and CDR2 sequences are MNHNS and SASEGT. V ends up 3 bases short and J 5 bases short, with an unmatched junction base count of 7.

No treatment had been received by any patient before thyroid surgery. Patient clinical samples collected from about 2011 to 2018 were retrospectively analysed using T-cell receptor beta sequencing. Broader findings and caveats from the paper: In both blood and tumor samples, TCR beta diversity was reported to be significantly higher in malignant tumors than in benign nodules.

This clonotype was obtained from a female donor with papillary thyroid cancer or a benign thyroid nodule (not recorded which). Some clones in this sample may be carry-over from other donors' samples. The sequenced sample was tumor tissue. The rearranged segments are TRBV6-1 and TRBJ1-2; TRBD1 aligns with 9 central bases. The sequence in DNA is TGTGCCAGCAGTGACCCCGGACAGGGGACTTATGGCTACACCTTC. Its amino acids are CASSDPGQGTYGYTF.